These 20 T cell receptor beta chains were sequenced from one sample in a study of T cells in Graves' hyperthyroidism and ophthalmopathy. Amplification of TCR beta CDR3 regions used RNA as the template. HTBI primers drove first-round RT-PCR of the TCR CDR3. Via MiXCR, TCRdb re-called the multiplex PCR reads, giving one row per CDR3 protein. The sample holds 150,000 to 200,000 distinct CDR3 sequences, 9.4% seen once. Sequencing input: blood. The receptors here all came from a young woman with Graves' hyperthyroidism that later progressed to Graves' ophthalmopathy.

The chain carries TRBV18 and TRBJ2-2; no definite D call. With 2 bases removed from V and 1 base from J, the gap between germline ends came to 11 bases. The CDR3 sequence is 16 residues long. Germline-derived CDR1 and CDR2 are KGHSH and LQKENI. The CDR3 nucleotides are TGTGCCAGCTCACCAAGTTTTGCGGAGAACACCGGGGAGCTGTTTTTT. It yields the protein CASSPSFAENTGELFF.

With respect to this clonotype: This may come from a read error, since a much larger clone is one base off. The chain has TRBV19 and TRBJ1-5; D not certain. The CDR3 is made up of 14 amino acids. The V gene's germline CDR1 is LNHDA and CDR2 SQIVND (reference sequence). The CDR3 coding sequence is TGTGCCGGTAGTATATACGCAGTCAATCAGCCCCAGCATTTT. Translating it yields CAGSIYAVNQPQHF.

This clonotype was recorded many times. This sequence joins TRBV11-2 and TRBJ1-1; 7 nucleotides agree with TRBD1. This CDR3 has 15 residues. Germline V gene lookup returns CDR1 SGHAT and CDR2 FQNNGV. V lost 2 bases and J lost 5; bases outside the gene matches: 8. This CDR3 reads CASSLRQGSRTEAFF. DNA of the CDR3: TGTGCCAGCAGCTTAAGACAGGGTAGTAGGACTGAAGCTTTCTTT.

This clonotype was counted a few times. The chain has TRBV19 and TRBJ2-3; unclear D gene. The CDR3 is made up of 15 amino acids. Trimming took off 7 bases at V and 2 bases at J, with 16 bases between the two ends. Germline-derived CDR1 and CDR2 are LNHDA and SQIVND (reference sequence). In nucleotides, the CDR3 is TGTGCCAGTACCCCCTTCGGAGCTGACACAGATACGCAGTATTTT. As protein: CASTPFGADTDTQYF.

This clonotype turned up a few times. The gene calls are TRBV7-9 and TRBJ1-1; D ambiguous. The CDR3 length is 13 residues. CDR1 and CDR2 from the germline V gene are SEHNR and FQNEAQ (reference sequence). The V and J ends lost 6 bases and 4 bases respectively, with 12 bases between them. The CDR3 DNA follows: TGTGCCAGCAGAGGGCTACGGGGCACTGAAGCTTTCTTT. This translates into CASRGLRGTEAFF.

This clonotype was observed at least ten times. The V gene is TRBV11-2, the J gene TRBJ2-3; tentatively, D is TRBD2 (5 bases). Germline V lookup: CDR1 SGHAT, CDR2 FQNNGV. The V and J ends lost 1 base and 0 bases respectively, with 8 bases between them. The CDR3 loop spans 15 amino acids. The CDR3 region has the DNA TGTGCCAGCAGCTTAGCTAGCCCGAGCACAGATACGCAGTATTTT. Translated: CASSLASPSTDTQYF.

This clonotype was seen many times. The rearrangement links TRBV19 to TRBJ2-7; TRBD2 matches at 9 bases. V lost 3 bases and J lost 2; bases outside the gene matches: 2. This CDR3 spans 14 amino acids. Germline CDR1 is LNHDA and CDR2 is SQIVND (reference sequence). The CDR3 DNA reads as TGTGCCAGTAGTATGACTAGCGGAACCTACGAGCAGTACTTC. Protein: CASSMTSGTYEQYF. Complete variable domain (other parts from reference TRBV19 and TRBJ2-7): DGGITQSPKYLFRKEGQNVTLSCEQNLNHDAMYWYRQDPGQGLRLIYYSQIVNDFQKGDIAEGYSVSREKKESFPLTVTSAQKNPTAFYLCASSMTSGTYEQYFGPGTRLTVT.

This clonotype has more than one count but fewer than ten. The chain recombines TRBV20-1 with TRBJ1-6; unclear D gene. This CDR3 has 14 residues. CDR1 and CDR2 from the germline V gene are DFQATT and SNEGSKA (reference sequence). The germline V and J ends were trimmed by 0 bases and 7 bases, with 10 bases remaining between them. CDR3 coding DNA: TGCAGTGCTAGAGACCATGGAGGAAATTCACCCCTCCACTTT. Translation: CSARDHGGNSPLHF.

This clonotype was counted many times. The CDR3 sequence: CASSRPQGPYNSPLHF. The CDR3 DNA follows: TGTGCCAGCAGCCGCCCCCAGGGCCCCTATAATTCACCCCTCCACTTT. This chain uses TRBV12-3 or TRBV12-4 with TRBJ1-6; perhaps TRBD1 as D (5 bases). Trimming took off 6 bases at V and 2 bases at J, with 14 bases between the two ends. This CDR3 has 16 residues.

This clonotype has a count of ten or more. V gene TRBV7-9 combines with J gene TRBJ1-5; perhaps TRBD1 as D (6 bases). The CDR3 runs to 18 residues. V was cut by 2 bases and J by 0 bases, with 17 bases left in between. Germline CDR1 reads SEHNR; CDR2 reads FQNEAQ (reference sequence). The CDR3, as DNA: TGTGCCAGCAGCTTATCCCCGGCCAGGGGTAGTAGCAATCAGCCCCAGCATTTT. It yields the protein CASSLSPARGSSNQPQHF.

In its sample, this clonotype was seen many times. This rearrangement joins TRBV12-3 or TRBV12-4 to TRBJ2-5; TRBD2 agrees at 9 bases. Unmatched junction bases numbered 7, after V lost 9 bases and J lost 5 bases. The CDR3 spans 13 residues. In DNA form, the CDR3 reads TGTGCCAGTAGCGGGAGTTCCGCGGAGACCCAGTACTTC. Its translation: CASSGSSAETQYF.

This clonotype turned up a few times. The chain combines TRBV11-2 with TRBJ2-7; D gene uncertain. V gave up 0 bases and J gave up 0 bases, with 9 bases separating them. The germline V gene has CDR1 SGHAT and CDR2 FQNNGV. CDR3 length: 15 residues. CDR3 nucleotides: TGTGCCAGCAGCTTAGAATTGGGGTTCTCCTACGAGCAGTACTTC. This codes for CASSLELGFSYEQYF. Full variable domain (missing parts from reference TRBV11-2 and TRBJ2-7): EAGVAQSPRYKIIEKRQSVAFWCNPISGHATLYWYQQILGQGPKLLIQFQNNGVVDDSQLPKDRFSAERLKGVDSTLKIQPAKLEDSAVYLCASSLELGFSYEQYFGPGTRLTVT.

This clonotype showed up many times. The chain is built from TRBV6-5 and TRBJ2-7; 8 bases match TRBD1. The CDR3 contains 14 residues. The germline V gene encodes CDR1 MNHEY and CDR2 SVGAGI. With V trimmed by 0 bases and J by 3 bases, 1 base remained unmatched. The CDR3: CASSYSGQGYEQYF. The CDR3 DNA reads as TGTGCCAGCAGTTACTCCGGACAGGGCTACGAGCAGTACTTC.

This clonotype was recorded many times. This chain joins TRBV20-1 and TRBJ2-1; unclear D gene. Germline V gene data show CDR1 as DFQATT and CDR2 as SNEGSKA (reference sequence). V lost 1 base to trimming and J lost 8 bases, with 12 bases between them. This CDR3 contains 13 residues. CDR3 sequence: CSARGVSGDEQFF. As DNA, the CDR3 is TGCAGTGCTAGAGGTGTTTCGGGTGATGAGCAGTTCTTC.

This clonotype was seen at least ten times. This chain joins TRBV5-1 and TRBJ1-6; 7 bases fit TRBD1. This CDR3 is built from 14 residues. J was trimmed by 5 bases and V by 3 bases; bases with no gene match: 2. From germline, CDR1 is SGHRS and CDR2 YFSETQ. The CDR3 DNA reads TGCGCCAGCAGCTCCACAGGGGATAATTCACCCCTCCACTTT. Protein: CASSSTGDNSPLHF.

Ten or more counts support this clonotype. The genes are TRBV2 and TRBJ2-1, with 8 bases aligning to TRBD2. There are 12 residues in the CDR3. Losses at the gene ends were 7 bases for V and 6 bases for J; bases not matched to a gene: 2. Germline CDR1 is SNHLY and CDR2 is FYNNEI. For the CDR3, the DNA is TGTGCCAGCAATCTAGCGGGCAATGAGCAGTTCTTC. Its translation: CASNLAGNEQFF.

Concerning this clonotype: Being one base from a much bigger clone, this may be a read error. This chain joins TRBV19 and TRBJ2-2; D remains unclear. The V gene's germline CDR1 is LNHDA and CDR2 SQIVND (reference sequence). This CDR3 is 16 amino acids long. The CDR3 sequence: CASSMGSIGFTVELFF. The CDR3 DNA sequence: TGTGCCAGTAGTATGGGAAGTATAGGATTCACCGTGGAGCTGTTTTTT.

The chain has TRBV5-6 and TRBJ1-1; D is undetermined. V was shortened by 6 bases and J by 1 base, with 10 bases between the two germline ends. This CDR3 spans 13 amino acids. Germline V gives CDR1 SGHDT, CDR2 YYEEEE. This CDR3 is CASNLRGNTEAFF. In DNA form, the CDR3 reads TGTGCCAGCAATCTTCGCGGGAACACTGAAGCTTTCTTT. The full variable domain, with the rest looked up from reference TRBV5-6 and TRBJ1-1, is DAGVTQSPTHLIKTRGQQVTLRCSPKSGHDTVSWYQQALGQGPQFIFQYYEEEERQRGNFPDRFSGHQFPNYSSELNVNALLLGDSALYLCASNLRGNTEAFFGQGTRLTVV.

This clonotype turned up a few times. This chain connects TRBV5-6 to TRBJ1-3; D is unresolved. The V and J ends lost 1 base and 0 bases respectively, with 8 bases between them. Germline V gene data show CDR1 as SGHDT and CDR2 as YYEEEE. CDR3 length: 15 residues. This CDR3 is CASSLPTVSGNTIYF. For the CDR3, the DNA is TGTGCCAGCAGCTTGCCGACGGTCTCTGGAAACACCATATATTTT.

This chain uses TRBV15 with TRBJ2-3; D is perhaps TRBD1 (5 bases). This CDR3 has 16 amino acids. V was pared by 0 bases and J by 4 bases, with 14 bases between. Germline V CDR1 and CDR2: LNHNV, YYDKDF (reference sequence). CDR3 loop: CATSRDLWGESDTQYF. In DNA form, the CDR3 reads TGTGCCACCAGCAGAGATCTCTGGGGCGAGTCAGATACGCAGTATTTT.